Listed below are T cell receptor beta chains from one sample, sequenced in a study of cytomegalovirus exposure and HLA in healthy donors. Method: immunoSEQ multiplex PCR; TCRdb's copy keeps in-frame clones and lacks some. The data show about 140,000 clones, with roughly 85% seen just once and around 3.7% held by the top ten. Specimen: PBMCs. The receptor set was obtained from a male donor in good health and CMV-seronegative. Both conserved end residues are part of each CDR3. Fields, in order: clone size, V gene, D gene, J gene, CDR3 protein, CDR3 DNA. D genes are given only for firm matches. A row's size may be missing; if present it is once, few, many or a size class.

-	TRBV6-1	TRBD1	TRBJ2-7	CASRLPGQEAYEQYF	TGTGCCAGCAGACTACCGGGACAGGAGGCCTACGAGCAGTACTTC
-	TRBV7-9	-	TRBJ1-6	CASSSWSSPLHF	TGTGCCAGCAGCTCTTGGAGTTCACCCCTCCACTTT
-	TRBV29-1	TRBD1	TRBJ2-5	CSVAVRQGVETQYF	TGCAGCGTTGCCGTGAGACAGGGGGTGGAGACCCAGTACTTC
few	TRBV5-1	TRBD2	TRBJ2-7	CASSPGLAGVEYEQYF	TGCGCCAGCAGCCCAGGACTAGCGGGAGTGGAATACGAGCAGTACTTC
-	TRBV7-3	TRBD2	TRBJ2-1	CASSSLGGGYNEQFF	TGTGCCAGCAGCTCTCTCGGCGGGGGGTACAATGAGCAGTTCTTC
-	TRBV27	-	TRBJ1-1	CASSFSGFTEAFF	TGTGCCAGCAGTTTCTCGGGGTTCACTGAAGCTTTCTTT
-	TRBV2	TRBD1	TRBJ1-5	CASSGQGGNQPQHF	TGTGCCAGCAGCGGACAGGGAGGGAATCAGCCCCAGCATTTT
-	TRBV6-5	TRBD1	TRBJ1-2	CASSLQGNYGYTF	TGTGCCAGCAGCCTACAGGGGAACTATGGCTACACCTTC
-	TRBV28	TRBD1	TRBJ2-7	CASSRQGYRYEQYF	TGTGCCAGCAGTCGACAGGGTTATCGCTACGAGCAGTACTTC
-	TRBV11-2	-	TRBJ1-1	CASSLGPGNTEAFF	TGTGCCAGCAGCTTAGGCCCCGGGAACACTGAAGCTTTCTTT